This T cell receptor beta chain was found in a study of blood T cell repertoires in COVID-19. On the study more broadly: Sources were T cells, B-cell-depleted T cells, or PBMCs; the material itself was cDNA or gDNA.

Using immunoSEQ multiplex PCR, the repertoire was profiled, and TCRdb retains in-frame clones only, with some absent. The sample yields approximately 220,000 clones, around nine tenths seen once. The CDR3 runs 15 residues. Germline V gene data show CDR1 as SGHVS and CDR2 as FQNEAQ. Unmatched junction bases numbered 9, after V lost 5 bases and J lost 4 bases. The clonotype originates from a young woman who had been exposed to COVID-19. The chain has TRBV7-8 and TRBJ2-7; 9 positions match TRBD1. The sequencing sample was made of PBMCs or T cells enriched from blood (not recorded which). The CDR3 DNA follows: TGTGCCAGCAGCGGATTGACCGGGACAGGGTACGAGCAGTACTTC. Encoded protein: CASSGLTGTGYEQYF.